This T cell receptor beta chain was identified in a study of CD8 T cells in Susac syndrome. Study-level results: The authors acknowledged that the study's TCR sequencing and HLA analysis involved relatively few individuals.

With respect to this clonotype: Its target is unknown.

The RNA input was roughly 0.45 to 1 ug, and it was reverse transcribed with random hexamers. TCR beta CDR3 was amplified by immunoSEQ covering 54 Vbeta and 13 Jbeta. TCRdb used MiXCR to reprocess the immunoSEQ multiplex PCR reads, holding one entry per CDR3 protein. The sample comprises about 140,000 distinct CDR3 sequences, 95% of which are singletons, and 0.084% rests with the top ten. TEMRA cells were FACS-enriched and CD8+ and CD4+ T cells negatively isolated. There are 13 residues in the CDR3. Germline assignment: CDR1 DFQATT and CDR2 SNEGSKA (reference sequence). V dropped 5 bases and J dropped 5 bases, with 16 bases sitting between them.

Sequences were obtained from CD4+ T cells from PBMCs. The sequence was obtained from a human donor with Susac syndrome. The chain couples TRBV20-1 to TRBJ2-7; D not resolved. CDR3 loop: CSAYYGNADEQYF. In DNA, the CDR3 is TGCAGTGCTTACTATGGGAACGCGGACGAGCAGTACTTC.